This TCR beta chain was obtained from a study of control samples from healthy donors and cancer patients. Sequenced by immunoSEQ multiplex PCR; TCRdb stores in-frame clones only, minus some. The data contain over 85,000 clones, roughly 89% of them singletons. The CDR3 sequence is 14 residues long. Germline lookup yields CDR1 MGHDK and CDR2 SYGVNS. V lost 6 bases and J 6 bases, leaving 15 bases between the germline ends. This clone was seen a few times. The chain combines TRBV25-1 with TRBJ2-1; tentatively, D is TRBD1 (5 bases). Material for sequencing was PBMCs. The source of this sequence is a woman aged 50 to 65 with colorectal cancer. CDR3 coding DNA: TGTGCCAGCAGCGACGCCTGGACACTCAATGAGCAGTTCTTC. It encodes CASSDAWTLNEQFF.